This T cell receptor beta chain appears in the sequencing data of a study of CD8 T cells in ankylosing spondylitis. In germline, CDR1 is SGHRS, CDR2 YFSETQ. The V end was cut by 0 bases, the J end by 5 bases, with 12 bases between. The CDR3 is 15 residues long. TCRdb fed the 5' RACE reads into MiXCR, producing one record per CDR3 protein. Counted here are about 130,000 distinct CDR3 sequences, around 6.6% occurring once; the ten biggest clones make up around 12%. This clonotype came up many times. The specimen was blood, either unsorted or a sorted T cell fraction (not recorded which). The chain couples TRBV5-1 to TRBJ2-1; D possibly corresponds to TRBD1 (6 bases). The sequence came from a female donor with ankylosing spondylitis or in good health (not recorded which). CDR3 region: CASSLAPGVDNEQFF. CDR3 DNA: TGCGCCAGCAGCTTGGCCCCAGGGGTTGACAATGAGCAGTTCTTC.